The TCR beta chain described here comes from a study of blood T cells in healthy people across ages. Across the study: In model experiments, template switching was able to capture about one barcoded beta molecule for every two T cells that were present. General study points: Diversity figures based on one million T cells were deemed too low.

This clonotype showed up just a few times. Its specificity is not known. A second about 6 to 11 cycle PCR used barcoded and J-beta primers. TCRdb re-derived calls from the 5' RACE reads in MiXCR, one entry per CDR3 protein. The table has about 760,000 distinct CDR3 sequences, around 25% seen once. These same records also appear under a second study, on T cells of mothers and their children.

Sequenced: blood. This TCR was sampled from a boy younger than 18 in good health.

Written as DNA, the CDR3 is TGCAGCGTTGAGGTACCAGGCCTAAATCAGCCCCAGCATTTT. Its translation is CSVEVPGLNQPQHF. The chain carries TRBV29-1 and TRBJ1-5; D is ambiguous. V was cut by 3 bases and J by 4 bases, with 13 bases left in between. The CDR3 covers 14 residues. The germline CDR1 and CDR2 sequences are SQVTM and ANQGSEA.